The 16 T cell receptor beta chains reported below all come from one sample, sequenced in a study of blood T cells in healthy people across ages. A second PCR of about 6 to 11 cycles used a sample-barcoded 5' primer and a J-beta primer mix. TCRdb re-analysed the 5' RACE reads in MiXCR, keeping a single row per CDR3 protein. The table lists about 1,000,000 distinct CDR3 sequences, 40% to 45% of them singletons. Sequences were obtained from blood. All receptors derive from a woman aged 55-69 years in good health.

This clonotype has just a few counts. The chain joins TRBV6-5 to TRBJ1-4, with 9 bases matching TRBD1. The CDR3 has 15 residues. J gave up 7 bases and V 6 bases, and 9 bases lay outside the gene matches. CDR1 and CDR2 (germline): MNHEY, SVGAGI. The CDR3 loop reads CASRMRDRVSEKLFF. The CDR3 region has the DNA TGTGCCAGCAGGATGAGGGACAGGGTCTCTGAAAAACTGTTTTTT.

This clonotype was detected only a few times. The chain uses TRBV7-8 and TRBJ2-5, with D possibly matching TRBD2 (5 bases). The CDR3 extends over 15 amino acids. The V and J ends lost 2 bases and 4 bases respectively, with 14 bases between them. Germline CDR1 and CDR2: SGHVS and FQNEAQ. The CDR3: CASSLSERRGETQYF. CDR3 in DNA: TGTGCCAGCAGCTTATCAGAGCGGAGAGGAGAGACCCAGTACTTC.

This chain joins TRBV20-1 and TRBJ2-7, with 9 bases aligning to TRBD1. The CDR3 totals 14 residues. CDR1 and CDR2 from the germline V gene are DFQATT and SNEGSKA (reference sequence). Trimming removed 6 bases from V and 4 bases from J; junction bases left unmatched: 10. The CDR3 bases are TGCAGTGCCCCCCAGGGGACAGGGAATTACGAGCAGTACTTC. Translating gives CSAPQGTGNYEQYF.

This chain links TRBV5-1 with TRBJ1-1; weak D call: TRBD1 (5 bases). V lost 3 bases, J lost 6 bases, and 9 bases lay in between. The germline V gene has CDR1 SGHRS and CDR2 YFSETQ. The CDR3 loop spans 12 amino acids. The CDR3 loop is CASSSRTSEAFF. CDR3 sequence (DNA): TGCGCCAGCAGCTCCCGGACATCTGAAGCTTTCTTT.

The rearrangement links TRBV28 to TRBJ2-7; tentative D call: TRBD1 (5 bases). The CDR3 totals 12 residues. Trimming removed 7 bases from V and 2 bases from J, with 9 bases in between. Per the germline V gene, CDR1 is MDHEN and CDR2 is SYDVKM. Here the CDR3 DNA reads TGTGCCAGCACCTCGACAGCCTACGAGCAGTACTTC. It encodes CASTSTAYEQYF.

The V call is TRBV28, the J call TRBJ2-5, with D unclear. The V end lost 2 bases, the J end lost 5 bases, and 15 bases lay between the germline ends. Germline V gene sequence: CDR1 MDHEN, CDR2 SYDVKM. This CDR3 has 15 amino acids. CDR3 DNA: TGTGCCAGCAGTTTAATCATGGATCCGGGTGAGACCCAGTACTTC. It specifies CASSLIMDPGETQYF. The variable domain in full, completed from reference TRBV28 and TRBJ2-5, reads DVKVTQSSRYLVKRTGEKVFLECVQDMDHENMFWYRQDPGLGLRLIYFSYDVKMKEKGDIPEGYSVSREKKERFSLILESASTNQTSMYLCASSLIMDPGETQYFGPGTRLLVL.

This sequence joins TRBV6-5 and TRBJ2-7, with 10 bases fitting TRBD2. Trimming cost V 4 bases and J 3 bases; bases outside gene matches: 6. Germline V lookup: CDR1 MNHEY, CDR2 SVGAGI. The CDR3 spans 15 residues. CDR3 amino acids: CASSSTSGDYYEQYF. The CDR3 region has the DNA TGTGCCAGCAGTTCAACTAGCGGGGATTACTACGAGCAGTACTTC.

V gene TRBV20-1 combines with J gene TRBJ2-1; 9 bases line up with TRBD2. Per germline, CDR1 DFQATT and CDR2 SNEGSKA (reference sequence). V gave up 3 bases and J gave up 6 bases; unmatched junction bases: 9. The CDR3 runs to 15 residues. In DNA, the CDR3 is TGCAGTGCTAGCCCCTTAGGGACTAGCCTCAATGAGCAGTTCTTC. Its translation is CSASPLGTSLNEQFF.

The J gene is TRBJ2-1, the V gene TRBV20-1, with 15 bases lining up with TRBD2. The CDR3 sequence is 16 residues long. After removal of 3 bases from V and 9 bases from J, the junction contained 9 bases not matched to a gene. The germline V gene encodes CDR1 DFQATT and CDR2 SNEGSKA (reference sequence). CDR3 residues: CSARPPGLAGGGEQFF. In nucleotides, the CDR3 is TGCAGTGCTAGGCCCCCGGGACTAGCGGGAGGTGGTGAGCAGTTCTTC.

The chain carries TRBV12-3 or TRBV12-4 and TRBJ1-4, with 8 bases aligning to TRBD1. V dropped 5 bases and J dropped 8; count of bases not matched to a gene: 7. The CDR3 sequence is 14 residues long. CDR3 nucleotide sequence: TGTGCCAGCAGTCCGTGGAGGACAGGGGAAAAACTGTTTTTT. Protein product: CASSPWRTGEKLFF.

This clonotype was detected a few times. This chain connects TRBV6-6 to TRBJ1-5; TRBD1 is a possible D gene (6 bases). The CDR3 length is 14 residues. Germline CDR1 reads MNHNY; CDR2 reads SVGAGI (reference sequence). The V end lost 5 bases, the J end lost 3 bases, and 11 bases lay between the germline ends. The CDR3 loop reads CASSGGGFNQPQHF. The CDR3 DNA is TGTGCCAGCAGTGGAGGGGGGTTCAATCAGCCCCAGCATTTT.

DNA for the CDR3: TGCGCCAGCAGCTTGGAAGGGACTAGCGGGACCTATACGCAGTATTTT. Translated, it gives CASSLEGTSGTYTQYF. The V call is TRBV5-1, the J call TRBJ2-3; the match to TRBD2 covers 13 bases. The CDR3 has 16 residues. CDR1 and CDR2 from the germline V gene are SGHRS and YFSETQ. V gave up 0 bases and J gave up 7 bases; unmatched junction bases: 5.

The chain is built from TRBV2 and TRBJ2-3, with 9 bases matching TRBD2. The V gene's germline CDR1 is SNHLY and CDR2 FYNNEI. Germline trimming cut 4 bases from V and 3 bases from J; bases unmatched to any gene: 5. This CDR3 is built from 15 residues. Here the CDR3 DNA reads TGTGCCAGCAGTGCAAGCGGGAGGAGGACAGATACGCAGTATTTT. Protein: CASSASGRRTDTQYF.

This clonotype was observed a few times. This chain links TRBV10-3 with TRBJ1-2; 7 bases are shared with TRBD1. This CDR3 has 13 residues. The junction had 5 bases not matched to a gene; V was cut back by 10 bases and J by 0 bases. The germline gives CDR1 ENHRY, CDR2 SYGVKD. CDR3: CATGTVTNYGYTF. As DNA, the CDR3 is TGTGCCACCGGGACAGTCACTAACTATGGCTACACCTTC.

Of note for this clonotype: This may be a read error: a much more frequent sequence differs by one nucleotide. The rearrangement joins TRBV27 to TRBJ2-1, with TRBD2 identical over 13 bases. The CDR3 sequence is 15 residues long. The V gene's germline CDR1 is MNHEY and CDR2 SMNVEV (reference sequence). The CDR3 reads CTSNVLAGGYNEQFF. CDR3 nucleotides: TGTACCAGCAATGTACTAGCGGGAGGGTACAATGAGCAGTTCTTC.

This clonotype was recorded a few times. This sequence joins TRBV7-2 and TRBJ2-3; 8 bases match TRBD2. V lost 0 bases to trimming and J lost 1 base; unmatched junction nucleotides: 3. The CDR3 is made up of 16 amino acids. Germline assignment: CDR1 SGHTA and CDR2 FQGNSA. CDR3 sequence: CASSLAVSGGTDTQYF. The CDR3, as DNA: TGTGCCAGCAGCTTAGCGGTTAGCGGGGGCACAGATACGCAGTATTTT.